These 15 T cell receptor beta chains originate from one sample sequenced in a study of T cells in Graves' hyperthyroidism and ophthalmopathy. The CDR3 regions of TCR beta were amplified from RNA transcripts. The primer set for the first-round RT-PCR of the TCR CDR3 was HTBI. MiXCR, applied by TCRdb to the multiplex PCR reads, yields one record per CDR3 protein. The sample lists about 690,000 distinct CDR3 sequences; roughly 17% were seen once. Sequenced: blood. The receptors stem from a man aged 45-65 years with Graves' hyperthyroidism.

This clonotype was counted a few times. One junction end disagrees with the germline gene, perhaps due to a read error. CDR3 sequence reads: CASSERSAGGPYERFF. The CDR3 DNA follows: TGTGCCAGCAGTGAACGTTCAGCGGGAGGGCCCTATGAGCGGTTCTTC. The chain is built from TRBV2 and TRBJ2-1, with 10 bases identical to TRBD2. CDR1 is SNHLY, CDR2 FYNNEI, per germline. This CDR3 region has 16 residues.

This clonotype showed up many times. The chain has TRBV10-3 and TRBJ2-7, with D perhaps TRBD2 (5 bases). The CDR3 contains 15 residues. Between the trimmed V and J ends, which lost 0 bases and 3 bases, there was a span of 12 bases. CDR1 ENHRY and CDR2 SYGVKD come from the germline V gene. The CDR3 spells CAISESRVGDYEQYF. CDR3 bases: TGTGCCATCAGTGAGTCGAGGGTTGGGGACTACGAGCAGTACTTC.

The chain couples TRBV6-1 to TRBJ1-2, with 11 bases fitting TRBD1. The J segment lost 10 bases and the V segment lost 4 bases, leaving 8 bases of the junction unmatched. Germline assignment: CDR1 MNHNS and CDR2 SASEGT. The CDR3 has 14 amino acids. DNA for the CDR3: TGTGCCAGCAGTGCCCAAGGACAGGGGGCTGTCTACACCTTC. This codes for CASSAQGQGAVYTF.

This clonotype showed up just a few times. The rearrangement joins TRBV7-6 to TRBJ1-3; D gene ambiguous. From germline, CDR1 is SGHVS and CDR2 FNYEAQ. This CDR3 is 14 amino acids long. V gave up 0 bases and J gave up 4 bases, with 7 bases separating them. CDR3 DNA: TGTGCCAGCAGCTTAGCGCCCGAAGGAAACACCATATATTTT. Translation: CASSLAPEGNTIYF.

This clonotype was seen a few times. This sequence joins TRBV15 and TRBJ1-3, with TRBD1 matching 7 bases. The CDR3 has 17 residues. The germline V gene has CDR1 LNHNV and CDR2 YYDKDF (reference sequence). V was clipped by 3 bases and J by 0 bases; unmatched bases: 8. The CDR3 coding sequence is TGTGCCACCAGCAGGGGACAGCCATTCTTCTCTGGAAACACCATATATTTT. This gives the protein CATSRGQPFFSGNTIYF.

This clonotype was seen ten or more times. This chain uses TRBV28 with TRBJ2-3; 16 nucleotides match TRBD2. The CDR3 spans 16 residues. V shed 6 bases and J 4 bases; nucleotides not matched to a gene: 4. In germline, CDR1 is MDHEN, CDR2 SYDVKM. This CDR3 reads CASRRGLAGGADTQYF. The DNA for the CDR3 is TGTGCCAGCAGGAGGGGACTAGCGGGAGGGGCAGATACGCAGTATTTT.

This clonotype has only one observation. The chain couples TRBV2 to TRBJ2-5, with TRBD2 identical over 7 bases. This CDR3 spans 16 amino acids. Germline lookup yields CDR1 SNHLY and CDR2 FYNNEI. Trimming took 3 bases from V and 5 from J; bases not matched to a gene: 12. CDR3 nucleotides: TGTGCCAGCAGTGACGGGGCGGGAGCGTTCGTTGAGACCCAGTACTTC. Translation: CASSDGAGAFVETQYF.

J is TRBJ1-5 and V is TRBV30; D unclear. Germline CDR1 and CDR2: GTSNPN and SVGIG (reference sequence). The V gene lost 5 bases and the J gene lost 1 base, with 9 bases spanning the gap. The CDR3 has 13 residues. CDR3 protein: CAWGRESNQPQHF. CDR3 bases: TGTGCCTGGGGACGGGAAAGCAATCAGCCCCAGCATTTT. The full variable domain, with the rest looked up from reference TRBV30 and TRBJ1-5, is SQTIHQWPATLVQPVGSPLSLECTVEGTSNPNLYWYRQAAGRGLQLLFYSVGIGQISSEVPQNLSASRPQDRQFILSSKKLLLSDSGFYLCAWGRESNQPQHFGDGTRLSIL.

The rearrangement uses TRBV6-1 and TRBJ2-1; 9 nucleotides match TRBD2. Germline CDR1 is MNHNS and CDR2 is SASEGT. The CDR3 sequence is 15 residues long. V trimming: 4 bases; J trimming: 4 bases; junction bases outside the gene matches: 5. The CDR3 nucleotides read TGTGCCAGCAGTGGTTCTAGCGGGATATACAATGAGCAGTTCTTC. It encodes CASSGSSGIYNEQFF.

This clonotype was seen repeatedly, ten times or more. The chain couples TRBV7-9 to TRBJ1-2; possibly TRBD1 for D (5 bases). This CDR3 is 15 amino acids long. The ends were cut back, 6 bases at V and 6 bases at J, with 20 bases in the middle. CDR1 is SEHNR, CDR2 FQNEAQ, per germline (reference sequence). The CDR3 region has the DNA TGTGCCAGCAGGTTCCCCGGGGGACCCAAGGATGGCTACACCTTC. Its protein is CASRFPGGPKDGYTF.

The chain combines TRBV5-4 with TRBJ2-5; 9 bases align to TRBD2. The CDR3 consists of 17 residues. The germline V gene encodes CDR1 SGHNT and CDR2 YYREEE (reference sequence). After removal of 0 bases from V and 4 bases from J, the junction contained 10 bases not matched to a gene. The chain's CDR3 is CASSLAVASGTRETQYF. CDR3 sequence (DNA): TGTGCCAGCAGCTTGGCCGTGGCTAGCGGGACCCGAGAGACCCAGTACTTC.

The chain's CDR3 is CASSSDSLQAFF. In nucleotides, the CDR3 is TGTGCCAGCAGCTCGGACAGCTTACAGGCTTTCTTT. The chain is built from TRBV7-9 and TRBJ1-1, with D maybe TRBD1 (6 bases). V lost 4 bases, J lost 11 bases, and 14 bases lay in between. CDR3 length: 12 amino acids. The germline V gene encodes CDR1 SEHNR and CDR2 FQNEAQ (reference sequence).

The table lists this clonotype with many counts. The CDR3 DNA reads as TGTGCCAGCAGAGTAAGGAGCACTGAAGCTTTCTTT. This gives the protein CASRVRSTEAFF. The chain uses TRBV28 and TRBJ1-1; D ambiguous. The length of the CDR3 is 12 residues. Germline CDR1 reads MDHEN; CDR2 reads SYDVKM. Deletions cut 6 bases from V and 4 bases from J, with 9 bases between.

This clonotype was picked up many times. The rearrangement joins TRBV7-9 to TRBJ1-2; D unresolved. This CDR3 is 13 amino acids long. Looked up from germline, CDR1 is SEHNR and CDR2 is FQNEAQ (reference sequence). V was cut by 1 base and J by 2 bases, with 5 bases left in between. The CDR3 protein is CASSLDLNYGYTF. The CDR3 bases are TGTGCCAGCAGCTTAGACTTAAACTATGGCTACACCTTC.

The sample holds many counts of this clonotype. The chain uses TRBV27 and TRBJ2-3, with 7 bases aligning to TRBD2. Germline CDR1 is MNHEY and CDR2 is SMNVEV (reference sequence). V was clipped by 3 bases and J by 4 bases; unmatched bases: 10. The length of the CDR3 is 16 residues. The CDR3 here is CASSLWGGSVADTQYF. The CDR3 region has the DNA TGTGCCAGCAGTTTGTGGGGCGGGAGTGTCGCAGATACGCAGTATTTT.